This T cell receptor beta chain is drawn from a study of T cell repertoires in cytomegalovirus infection. Overall study context: Public TCR beta signatures marked donors with CMV infection and the matching HLA. Study-wide results and limits: Dominating the ex vivo response were TCR beta clonotypes that were CMV-specific and HLA-C-restricted.

Germline V CDR1 and CDR2: DFQATT, SNEGSKA (reference sequence). The ends were cut back, 0 bases at V and 9 bases at J, with 18 bases in the middle. This CDR3 has 15 amino acids. Turning to this clonotype: Its cognate antigen is unknown.

TCRdb reprocessed the reads with MiXCR, giving one entry per CDR3 protein. Seen here are 300,000 to 400,000 distinct CDR3 sequences, 20% to 25% observed once, and the top ten hold less than 15%. The TCR was taken from a human donor in good health (CMV status not recorded). Some clones in this sample may be carry-over from other donors' samples. V and J are TRBV20-1 and TRBJ2-1, with D perhaps being TRBD1 or TRBD2 (6 bases each). The sequencing here drew on cultured PBMCs, taken from culture after CMV antigen stimulation. CDR3 residues: CSARDAVRGGTEQFF. In nucleotides, the CDR3 is TGCAGTGCTAGAGACGCCGTAAGAGGGGGGACTGAGCAGTTCTTC.